The clone carrying this T cell receptor (beta chain) appeared a few times. Its antigen is undetermined. The sample belongs to a study of CD8 T cells in ankylosing spondylitis. There are 13 residues in the CDR3. Trimming removed 0 bases at V and 1 base at J, with 5 bases between. Germline values: CDR1 SGHRS, CDR2 YFSETQ. Each CDR3 protein is one row after TCRdb ran MiXCR on the 5' RACE reads. The profile covers more than 600,000 distinct CDR3 sequences, with around 19% appearing a single time and over 15% taken by the ten largest. General study findings and limits: Seemingly distinctive of ankylosing spondylitis blood was a TCR beta motif formed by eight highly homologous variants.

The V call is TRBV5-1, the J call TRBJ2-7; D is uncertain. Sequences were obtained from blood, either unsorted or a sorted T cell fraction (not recorded which). The receptor was derived from a male donor with ankylosing spondylitis. The DNA for the CDR3 is TGCGCCAGCAGCTTGGCTGAGTCCTACGAGCAGTACTTC. Translated, it gives CASSLAESYEQYF.